This T cell receptor (beta chain) was captured in a study of T cell changes during pregnancy in multiple sclerosis. V lost 7 bases and J lost 12; bases outside the gene matches: 8. The CDR3 length is 11 residues. CDR1 is MNHEY, CDR2 SVGAGI, per germline. Using immunoSEQ multiplex PCR, the repertoire was profiled, and TCRdb retains in-frame clones only, with some absent. This table has roughly 110,000 clones, less than 95% appearing once. This sequence was found in a female donor with multiple sclerosis, enrolled in a pregnancy study. This rearrangement joins TRBV6-5 to TRBJ1-1; 7 bases line up with TRBD1. This sample comprised peripheral blood, obtained after pregnancy. The CDR3 spells CASTRGGVSFF. The CDR3 region has the DNA TGTGCCAGCACCCGAGGGGGCGTATCTTTCTTT.